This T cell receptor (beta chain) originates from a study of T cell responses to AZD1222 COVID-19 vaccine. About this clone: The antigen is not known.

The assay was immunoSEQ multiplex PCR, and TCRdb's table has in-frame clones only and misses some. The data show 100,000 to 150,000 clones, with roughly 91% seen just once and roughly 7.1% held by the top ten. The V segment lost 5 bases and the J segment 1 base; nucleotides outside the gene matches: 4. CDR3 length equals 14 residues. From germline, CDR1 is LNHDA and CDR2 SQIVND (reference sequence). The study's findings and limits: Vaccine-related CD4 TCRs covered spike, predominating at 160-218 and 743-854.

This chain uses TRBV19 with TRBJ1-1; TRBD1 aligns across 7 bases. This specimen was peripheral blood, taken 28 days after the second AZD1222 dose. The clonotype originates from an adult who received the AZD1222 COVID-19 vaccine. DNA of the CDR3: TGTGCCAGTAGTTTCCAGGGGGGGAACACTGAAGCTTTCTTT. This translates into CASSFQGGNTEAFF.